A single sample is the source of the 13 T cell receptor beta chains below, sequenced in a study of shared T cell receptors in the human thymus. TCRdb keeps only in-frame clones here, not all; method: immunoSEQ multiplex PCR. The table records about 710,000 clones, more than 70% of them present only once. This sample also appeared in a second study, on human thymus T cells.

The sample comprised thymocytes. The receptor set was obtained from a boy less than two years old with a congenital heart defect.

The V and J genes are TRBV29-1 and TRBJ2-3; possibly TRBD2 for D (7 bases). The CDR3 is 16 residues long. Per the germline V gene, CDR1 is SQVTM and CDR2 is ANQGSEA. The V end was cut by 0 bases, the J end by 5 bases, with 18 bases between. The CDR3 sequence is CSVEDNRRGPGDTQYF. CDR3 coding DNA: TGCAGCGTTGAAGACAACCGGCGGGGGCCTGGAGATACGCAGTATTTT.

The V and J genes are TRBV27 and TRBJ1-2; TRBD1 aligns across 10 bases. From germline, CDR1 is MNHEY and CDR2 SMNVEV (reference sequence). CDR3 length: 18 residues. After removal of 2 bases from V and 6 bases from J, the junction contained 15 bases not matched to a gene. The CDR3 DNA is TGTGCCAGCAGTTTAGAGTTTTTCGCGGGACAGGGGCACCATGGCTACACCTTC. Its translation is CASSLEFFAGQGHHGYTF.

This chain uses TRBV27 with TRBJ1-1; 7 bases are a match to TRBD1. The CDR3 totals 15 residues. J lost 0 bases, V lost 5 bases, and 6 bases had no gene match. Per germline, CDR1 MNHEY and CDR2 SMNVEV (reference sequence). The CDR3 region is CASSPSGTVNTEAFF. The CDR3 DNA reads as TGTGCCAGCAGTCCGTCTGGGACAGTGAACACTGAAGCTTTCTTT.

The rearrangement joins TRBV30 to TRBJ2-1; D gene ambiguous. This CDR3 has 13 amino acids. Germline loops: CDR1 GTSNPN, CDR2 SVGIG (reference sequence). Trimming left V 3 bases short and J 5 bases short, with 11 bases between. In nucleotides, the CDR3 is TGTGCCTGGAGCGACTCCCCGAACAATGAGCAGTTCTTC. It codes for CAWSDSPNNEQFF.

The chain has TRBV27 and TRBJ1-6, with 7 bases matching TRBD1. The junction had 7 bases not matched to a gene; V was cut back by 4 bases and J by 7 bases. The CDR3 loop spans 15 amino acids. In germline, CDR1 is MNHEY, CDR2 SMNVEV (reference sequence). The CDR3 sequence: CASSWDRDRNSPLHF. The DNA for the CDR3 is TGTGCCAGCAGTTGGGACCGGGACAGAAATTCACCCCTCCACTTT.

V gene TRBV7-9 combines with J gene TRBJ1-2; TRBD1 matches 8 bases. V was clipped by 3 bases and J by 8 bases; unmatched bases: 14. The CDR3 loop spans 16 amino acids. Germline V gene data show CDR1 as SEHNR and CDR2 as FQNEAQ (reference sequence). The CDR3 region is CASSLRTGRGNGGYTF. Here the CDR3 DNA reads TGTGCCAGCAGCTTGCGGACAGGGCGAGGAAATGGCGGCTACACCTTC.

There are a few counts of this clone. This sample also contains other DNA sequences that code for the same CDR3. V and J are TRBV2 and TRBJ1-6; maybe TRBD1 (6 bases). V lost 6 bases and J 0 bases, leaving 15 bases between the germline ends. Germline CDR1 and CDR2: SNHLY and FYNNEI. CDR3 length equals 17 residues. CDR3 sequence reads: CASRDSLTSSYNSPLHF. The CDR3 DNA is TGTGCCAGCAGGGACAGTCTCACGAGCTCCTATAATTCACCCCTCCACTTT.

This chain links TRBV6-5 with TRBJ2-5; no reliable D call. Trimming stripped 2 bases from V and 2 bases from J, with 9 bases between. CDR3 length: 14 amino acids. Germline V gives CDR1 MNHEY, CDR2 SVGAGI. The CDR3 DNA sequence: TGTGCCAGCAGTTACAACAGATTTCAAGAGACCCAGTACTTC. Translated: CASSYNRFQETQYF.

This chain uses TRBV4-1 with TRBJ1-5, with a tentative D call TRBD1 (5 bases). The V and J ends lost 1 base and 3 bases respectively, with 13 bases between them. This CDR3 contains 16 residues. Germline V lookup: CDR1 MGHRA, CDR2 YSYEKL. The CDR3 DNA is TGCGCCAGCAGCCAAGCGGCAGGGAATCCCAATCAGCCCCAGCATTTT. This translates into CASSQAAGNPNQPQHF.

CDR3 nucleotides: TGTGCCAGCAAAAGGAGGGGACAGCTCACAGATACGCAGTATTTT. Protein product: CASKRRGQLTDTQYF. The chain has TRBV6-4 and TRBJ2-3; D is perhaps TRBD1 (7 bases). Germline values: CDR1 MRHNA, CDR2 SNTAGT. The CDR3 covers 15 residues. The V and J ends lost 7 bases and 2 bases respectively, with 16 bases between them.

V gene TRBV15 combines with J gene TRBJ1-1; 8 bases map to TRBD1. This CDR3 comprises 15 residues. With 4 bases clipped from V and 10 bases from J, the junction kept 14 bases outside the gene matches. Germline V gives CDR1 LNHNV, CDR2 YYDKDF (reference sequence). The chain's CDR3 is CATSNDGQGTSPAFF. The CDR3 coding sequence is TGTGCCACCAGCAATGATGGACAGGGAACAAGTCCAGCTTTCTTT.

This chain links TRBV18 with TRBJ1-1; D gene uncertain. The germline gives CDR1 KGHSH, CDR2 LQKENI. CDR3 length: 13 amino acids. The V end was cut by 3 bases, the J end by 1 base, with 6 bases between. CDR3: CASSPVGNTEAFF. CDR3 bases: TGTGCCAGCTCACCGGTCGGGAACACTGAAGCTTTCTTT.

Here the CDR3 DNA reads TGTGCCAGCAGCTTGAACAGGGTCTACGAGCAGTACTTC. This codes for CASSLNRVYEQYF. The chain employs TRBV5-6 and TRBJ2-7; D possibly corresponds to TRBD1 (6 bases). V lost 1 base and J lost 3, with 8 bases in between. Germline V lookup: CDR1 SGHDT, CDR2 YYEEEE. The CDR3 consists of 13 residues.